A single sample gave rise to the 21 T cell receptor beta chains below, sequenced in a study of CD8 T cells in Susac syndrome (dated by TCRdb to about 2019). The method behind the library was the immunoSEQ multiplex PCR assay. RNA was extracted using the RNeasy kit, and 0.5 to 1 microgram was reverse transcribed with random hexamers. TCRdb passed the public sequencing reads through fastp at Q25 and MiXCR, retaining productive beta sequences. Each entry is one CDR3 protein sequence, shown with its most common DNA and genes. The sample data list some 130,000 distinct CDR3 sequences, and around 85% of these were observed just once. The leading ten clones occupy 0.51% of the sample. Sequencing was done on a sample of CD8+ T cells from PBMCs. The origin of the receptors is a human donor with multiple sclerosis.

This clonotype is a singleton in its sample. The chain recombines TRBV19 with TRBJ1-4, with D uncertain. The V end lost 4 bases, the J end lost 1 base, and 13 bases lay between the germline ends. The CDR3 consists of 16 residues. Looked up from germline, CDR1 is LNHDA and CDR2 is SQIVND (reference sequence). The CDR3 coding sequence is TGTGCCAGTAGTAGCCCGGGCGAGGGAACTAATGAAAAACTGTTTTTT. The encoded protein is CASSSPGEGTNEKLFF.

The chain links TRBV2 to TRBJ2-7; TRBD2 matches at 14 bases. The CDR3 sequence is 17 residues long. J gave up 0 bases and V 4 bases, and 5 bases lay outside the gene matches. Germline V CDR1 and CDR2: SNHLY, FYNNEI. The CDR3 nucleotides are TGTGCCAGCAGTGTGTGGACTAGCGGGAGGATCTCCTACGAGCAGTACGTC. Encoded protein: CASSVWTSGRISYEQYV.

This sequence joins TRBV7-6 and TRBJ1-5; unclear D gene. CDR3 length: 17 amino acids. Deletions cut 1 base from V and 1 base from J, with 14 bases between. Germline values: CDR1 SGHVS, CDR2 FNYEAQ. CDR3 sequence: CASSLGNGPQSNQPQHF. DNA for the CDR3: TGTGCCAGCAGCTTAGGGAACGGACCCCAGAGCAATCAGCCCCAGCATTTT.

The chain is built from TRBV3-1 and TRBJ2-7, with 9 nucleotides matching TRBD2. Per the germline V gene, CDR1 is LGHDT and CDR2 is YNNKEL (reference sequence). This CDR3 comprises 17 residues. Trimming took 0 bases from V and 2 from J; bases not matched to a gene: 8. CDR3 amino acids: CASSQERVASGAYEQYF. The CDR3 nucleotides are TGTGCCAGCAGCCAAGAAAGGGTGGCTAGCGGGGCCTACGAGCAGTACTTC.

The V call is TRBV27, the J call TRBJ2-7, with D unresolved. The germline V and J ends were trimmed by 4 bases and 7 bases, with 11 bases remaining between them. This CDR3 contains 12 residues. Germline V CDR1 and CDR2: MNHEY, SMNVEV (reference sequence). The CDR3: CASSYRLGEQYF. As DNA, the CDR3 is TGTGCCAGCAGTTATCGTCTGGGGGAGCAGTACTTC.

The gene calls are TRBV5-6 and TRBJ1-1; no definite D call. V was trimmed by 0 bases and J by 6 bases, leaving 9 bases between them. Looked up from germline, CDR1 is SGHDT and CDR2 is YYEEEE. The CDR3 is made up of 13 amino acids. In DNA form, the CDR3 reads TGTGCCAGCAGCTTGGTCGAAGCCGCTGAAGCTTTCTTT. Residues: CASSLVEAAEAFF.

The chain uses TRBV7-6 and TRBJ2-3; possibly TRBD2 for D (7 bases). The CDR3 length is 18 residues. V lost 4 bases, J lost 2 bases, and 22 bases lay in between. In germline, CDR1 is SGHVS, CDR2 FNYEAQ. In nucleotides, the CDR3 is TGTGCCAGCAGCTCGAACGTCGGCGGGGGCTACCTCACAGATACGCAGTATTTT. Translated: CASSSNVGGGYLTDTQYF.

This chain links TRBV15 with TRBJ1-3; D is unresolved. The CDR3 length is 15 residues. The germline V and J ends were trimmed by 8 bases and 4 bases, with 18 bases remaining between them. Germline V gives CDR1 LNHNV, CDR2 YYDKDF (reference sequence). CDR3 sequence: CATGERLDAGNTIYF. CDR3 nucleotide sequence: TGTGCCACCGGCGAACGTCTGGACGCGGGAAACACCATATATTTT.

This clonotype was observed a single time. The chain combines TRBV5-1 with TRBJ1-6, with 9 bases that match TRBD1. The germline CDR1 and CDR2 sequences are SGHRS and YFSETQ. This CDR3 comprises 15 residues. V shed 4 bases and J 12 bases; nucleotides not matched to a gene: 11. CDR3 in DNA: TGCGCCAGCAGCATCGGACAGGGGATGATAGAACCCCTCCACTTT. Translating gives CASSIGQGMIEPLHF.

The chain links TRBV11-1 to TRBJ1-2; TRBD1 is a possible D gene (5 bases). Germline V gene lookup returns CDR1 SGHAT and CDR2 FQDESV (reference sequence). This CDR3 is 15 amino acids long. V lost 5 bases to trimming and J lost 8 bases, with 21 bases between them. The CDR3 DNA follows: TGTGCCAGCAGCCCTCTTTTGACAGATCTCGAGGGCTACACCTTC. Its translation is CASSPLLTDLEGYTF. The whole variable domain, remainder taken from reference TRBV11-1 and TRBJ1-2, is EAEVAQSPRYKITEKSQAVAFWCDPISGHATLYWYRQILGQGPELLVQFQDESVVDDSQLPKDRFSAERLKGVDSTLKIQPAELGDSAMYLCASSPLLTDLEGYTFGSGTRLTVV.

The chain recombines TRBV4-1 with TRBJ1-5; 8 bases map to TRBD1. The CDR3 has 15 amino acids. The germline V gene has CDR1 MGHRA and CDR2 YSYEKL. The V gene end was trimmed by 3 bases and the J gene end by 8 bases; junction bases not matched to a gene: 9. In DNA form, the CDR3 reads TGCGCCAGCAGCCAGGAACCGGGACAGGTCAAGCCCCAGCATTTT. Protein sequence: CASSQEPGQVKPQHF.

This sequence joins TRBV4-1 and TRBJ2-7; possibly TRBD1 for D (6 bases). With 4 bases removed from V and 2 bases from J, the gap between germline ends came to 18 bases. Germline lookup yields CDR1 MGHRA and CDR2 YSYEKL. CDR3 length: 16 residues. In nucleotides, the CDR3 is TGCGCCAGCAGCCCTCTGTATGGGACACAAGCCTACGAGCAGTACTTC. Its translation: CASSPLYGTQAYEQYF.

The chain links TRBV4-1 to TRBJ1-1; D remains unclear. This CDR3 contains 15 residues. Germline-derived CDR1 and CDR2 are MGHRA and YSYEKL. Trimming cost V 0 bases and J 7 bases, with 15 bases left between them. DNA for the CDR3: TGCGCCAGCAGCCAAGATTGGTCAGCGGCTGGTGAAGCTTTCTTT. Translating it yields CASSQDWSAAGEAFF.

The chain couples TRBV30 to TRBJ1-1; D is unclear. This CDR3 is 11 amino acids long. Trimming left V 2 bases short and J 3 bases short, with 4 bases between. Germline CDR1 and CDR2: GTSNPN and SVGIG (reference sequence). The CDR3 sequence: CAWSYHTEAFF. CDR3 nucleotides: TGTGCCTGGAGTTATCACACTGAAGCTTTCTTT.

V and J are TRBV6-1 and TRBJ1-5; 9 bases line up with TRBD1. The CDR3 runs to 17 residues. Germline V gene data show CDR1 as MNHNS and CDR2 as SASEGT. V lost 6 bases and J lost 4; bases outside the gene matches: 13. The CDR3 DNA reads TGTGCCAGCAGGACGCCTGAGAGGACAGGGGTTAATCAGCCCCAGCATTTT. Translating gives CASRTPERTGVNQPQHF.

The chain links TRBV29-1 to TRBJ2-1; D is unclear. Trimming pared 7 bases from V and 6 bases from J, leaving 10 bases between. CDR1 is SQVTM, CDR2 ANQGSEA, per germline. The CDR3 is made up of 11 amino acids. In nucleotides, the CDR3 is TGCAGCGCGCACTCGAGCAATGAGCAGTTCTTC. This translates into CSAHSSNEQFF.

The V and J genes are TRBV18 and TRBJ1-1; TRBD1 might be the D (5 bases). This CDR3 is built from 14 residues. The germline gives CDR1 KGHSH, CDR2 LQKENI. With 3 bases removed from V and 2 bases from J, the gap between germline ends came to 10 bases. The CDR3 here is CASSPPGTNTEAFF. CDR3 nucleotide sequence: TGTGCCAGCTCACCCCCGGGGACTAACACTGAAGCTTTCTTT.

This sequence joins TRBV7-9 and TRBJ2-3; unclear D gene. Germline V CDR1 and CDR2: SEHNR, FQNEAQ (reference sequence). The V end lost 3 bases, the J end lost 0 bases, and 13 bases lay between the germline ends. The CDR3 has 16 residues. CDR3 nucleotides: TGTGCCAGCAGCTTTGAGTCGTCATCAAGCACAGATACGCAGTATTTT. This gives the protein CASSFESSSSTDTQYF. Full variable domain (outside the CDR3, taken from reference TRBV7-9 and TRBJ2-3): DTGVSQNPRHKITKRGQNVTFRCDPISEHNRLYWYRQTLGQGPEFLTYFQNEAQLEKSRLLSDRFSAERPKGSFSTLEIQRTEQGDSAMYLCASSFESSSSTDTQYFGPGTRLTVL.

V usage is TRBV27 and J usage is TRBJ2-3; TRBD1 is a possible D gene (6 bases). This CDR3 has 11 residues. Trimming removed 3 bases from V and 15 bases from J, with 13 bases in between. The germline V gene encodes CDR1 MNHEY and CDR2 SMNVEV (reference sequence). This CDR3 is CASSFRDTTYF. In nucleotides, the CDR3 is TGTGCCAGCAGTTTTCGGGACACGACATATTTT.

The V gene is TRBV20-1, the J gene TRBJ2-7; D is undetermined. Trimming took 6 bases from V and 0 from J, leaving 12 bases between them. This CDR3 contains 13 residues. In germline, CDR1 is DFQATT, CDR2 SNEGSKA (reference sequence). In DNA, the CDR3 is TGCAGTGCGCGGCCAATTAGCTCCTACGAGCAGTACGTC. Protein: CSARPISSYEQYV.

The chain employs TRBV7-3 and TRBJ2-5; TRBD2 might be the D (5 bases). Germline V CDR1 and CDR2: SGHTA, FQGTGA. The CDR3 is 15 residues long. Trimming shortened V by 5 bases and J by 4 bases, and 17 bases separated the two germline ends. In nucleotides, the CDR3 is TGTGCCAGCAGCCCTTCGGGCCTAGCACGAGAGACCCAGTACTTC. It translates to CASSPSGLARETQYF. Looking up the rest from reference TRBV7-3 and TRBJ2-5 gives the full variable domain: GAGVSQTPSNKVTEKGKYVELRCDPISGHTALYWYRQSLGQGPEFLIYFQGTGAADDSGLPNDRFFAVRPEGSVSTLKIQRTERGDSAVYLCASSPSGLARETQYFGPGTRLLVL.